This TCR beta chain came from a study of blood T cell repertoires in COVID-19. Study context: Collection of acute and convalescent COVID-19 samples took place in the United States, Italy and Spain. In each case, the material was cDNA or gDNA derived from T cells, B-cell-depleted T cells, or PBMCs.

The CDR3 consists of 14 residues. With 4 bases clipped from V and 3 bases from J, the junction kept 5 bases outside the gene matches. From germline, CDR1 is MDHEN and CDR2 SYDVKM. Methods used by the authors: The authors estimated nucleated cell counts from reference gene primer amplification. Clones were sequenced by immunoSEQ multiplex PCR, and TCRdb holds only the in-frame ones, with some missing. For V, J and clone size, that table is used; D and trimming come from the DNA. The top ten hold around 1.6% of the sample, which has about 90,000 clones, 86% seen once. The source is a man older than 75 with acute or convalescent COVID-19. Sequencing input: peripheral blood. The chain recombines TRBV28 with TRBJ2-7; 8 bases fit TRBD2. The DNA of the CDR3 is TGTGCCAGCAGTTCAGCGGGAGTTGGCTACGAGCAGTACTTC. Translation gives CASSSAGVGYEQYF.